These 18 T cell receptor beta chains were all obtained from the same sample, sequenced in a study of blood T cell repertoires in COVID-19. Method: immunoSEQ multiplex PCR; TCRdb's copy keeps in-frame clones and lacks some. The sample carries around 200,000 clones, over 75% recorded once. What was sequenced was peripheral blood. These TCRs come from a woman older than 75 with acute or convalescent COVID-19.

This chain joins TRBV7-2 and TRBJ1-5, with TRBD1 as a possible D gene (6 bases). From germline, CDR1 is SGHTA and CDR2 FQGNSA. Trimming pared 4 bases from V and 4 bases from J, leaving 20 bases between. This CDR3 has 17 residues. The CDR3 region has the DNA TGTGCCAGCAGCTCCCCCTTACAGGGTGCGATTAATCAGCCCCAGCATTTT. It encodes CASSSPLQGAINQPQHF.

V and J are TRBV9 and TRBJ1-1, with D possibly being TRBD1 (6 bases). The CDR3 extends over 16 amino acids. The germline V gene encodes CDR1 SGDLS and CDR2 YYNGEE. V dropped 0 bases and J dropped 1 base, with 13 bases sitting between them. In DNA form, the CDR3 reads TGTGCCAGCAGCGTAGGAACAGGGAGGGGGAACACTGAAGCTTTCTTT. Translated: CASSVGTGRGNTEAFF.

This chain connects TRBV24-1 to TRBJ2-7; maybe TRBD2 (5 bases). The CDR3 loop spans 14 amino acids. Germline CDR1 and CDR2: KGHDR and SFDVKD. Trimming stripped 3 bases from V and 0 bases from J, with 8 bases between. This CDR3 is CATSDRDTSYEQYF. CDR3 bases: TGTGCCACCAGTGATCGGGATACCTCCTACGAGCAGTACTTC.

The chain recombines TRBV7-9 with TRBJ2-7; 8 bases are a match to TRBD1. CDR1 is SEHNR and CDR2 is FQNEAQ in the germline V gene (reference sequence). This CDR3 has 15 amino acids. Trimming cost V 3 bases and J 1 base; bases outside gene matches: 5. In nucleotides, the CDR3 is TGTGCCAGCAGCTTGGGACAGGCCCCTTCCTACGAGCAGTACTTC. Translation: CASSLGQAPSYEQYF.

CDR3 loop: CASSLELGGGNYGYTF. The CDR3 coding sequence is TGTGCCAGCAGCTTGGAACTCGGGGGAGGTAACTATGGCTACACCTTC. The rearrangement uses TRBV5-6 and TRBJ1-2; possibly TRBD1 for D (5 bases). This CDR3 comprises 16 residues. Trimming left V 0 bases short and J 1 base short, with 13 bases between. Germline assignment: CDR1 SGHDT and CDR2 YYEEEE.

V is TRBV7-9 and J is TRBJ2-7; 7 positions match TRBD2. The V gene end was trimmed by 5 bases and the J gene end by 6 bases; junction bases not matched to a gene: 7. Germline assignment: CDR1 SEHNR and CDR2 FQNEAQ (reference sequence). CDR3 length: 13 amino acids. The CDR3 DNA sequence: TGTGCCAGCAGCATCTCCCCGGGAGGCGAGCAGTACTTC. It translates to CASSISPGGEQYF.

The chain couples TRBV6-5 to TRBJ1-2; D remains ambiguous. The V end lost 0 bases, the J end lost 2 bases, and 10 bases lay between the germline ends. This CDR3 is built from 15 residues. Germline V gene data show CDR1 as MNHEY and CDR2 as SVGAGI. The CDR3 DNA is TGTGCCAGCAGTTACTCCGACGGGGTGAACTATGGCTACACCTTC. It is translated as CASSYSDGVNYGYTF.

CDR3 DNA sequence: TGTGCCAGCAGCTTAAGGGGGCACTCCTACGAGCAGTACTTC. Its protein is CASSLRGHSYEQYF. The J gene is TRBJ2-7, the V gene TRBV7-2; 7 bases are a match to TRBD1. The CDR3 runs 14 residues. Germline CDR1 is SGHTA and CDR2 is FQGNSA. V shed 2 bases and J 0 bases; nucleotides not matched to a gene: 1.

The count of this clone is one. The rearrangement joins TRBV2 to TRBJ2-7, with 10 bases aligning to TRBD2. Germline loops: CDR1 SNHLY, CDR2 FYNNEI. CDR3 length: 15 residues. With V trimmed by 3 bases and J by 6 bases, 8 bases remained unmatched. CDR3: CASSERAGGPGEQYF. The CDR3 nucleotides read TGTGCCAGCAGTGAGCGAGCGGGAGGGCCCGGCGAGCAGTACTTC.

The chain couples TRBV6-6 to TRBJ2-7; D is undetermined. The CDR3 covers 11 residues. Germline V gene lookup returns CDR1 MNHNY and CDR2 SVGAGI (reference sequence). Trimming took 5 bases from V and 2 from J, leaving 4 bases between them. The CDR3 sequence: CASSNTYEQYF. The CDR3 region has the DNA TGTGCCAGCAGTAACACCTACGAGCAGTACTTC.

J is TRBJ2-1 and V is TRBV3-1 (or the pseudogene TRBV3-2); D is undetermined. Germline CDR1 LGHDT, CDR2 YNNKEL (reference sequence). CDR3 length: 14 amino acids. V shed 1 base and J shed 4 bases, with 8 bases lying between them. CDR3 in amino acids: CASSQGGRYNEQFF. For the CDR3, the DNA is TGTGCCAGCAGCCAAGGTGGCAGATACAATGAGCAGTTCTTC.

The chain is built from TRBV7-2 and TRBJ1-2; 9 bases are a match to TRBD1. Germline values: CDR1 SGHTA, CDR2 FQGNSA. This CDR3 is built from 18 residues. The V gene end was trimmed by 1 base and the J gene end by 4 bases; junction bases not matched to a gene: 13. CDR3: CASSLDWTFTGGSYGYTF. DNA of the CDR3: TGTGCCAGCAGCTTAGACTGGACGTTTACAGGGGGCAGCTATGGCTACACCTTC.

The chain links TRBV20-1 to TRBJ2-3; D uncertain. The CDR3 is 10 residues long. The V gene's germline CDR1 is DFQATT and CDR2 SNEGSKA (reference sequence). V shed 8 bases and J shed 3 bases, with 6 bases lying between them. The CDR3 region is CSYSTDTQYF. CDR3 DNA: TGCAGTTACAGTACAGATACGCAGTATTTT.

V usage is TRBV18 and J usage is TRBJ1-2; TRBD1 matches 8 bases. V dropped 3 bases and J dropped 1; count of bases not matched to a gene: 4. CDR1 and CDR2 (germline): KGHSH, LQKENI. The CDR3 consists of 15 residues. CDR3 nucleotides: TGTGCCAGCTCACCCGTGGACAGGGTTAACTATGGCTACACCTTC. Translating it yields CASSPVDRVNYGYTF.

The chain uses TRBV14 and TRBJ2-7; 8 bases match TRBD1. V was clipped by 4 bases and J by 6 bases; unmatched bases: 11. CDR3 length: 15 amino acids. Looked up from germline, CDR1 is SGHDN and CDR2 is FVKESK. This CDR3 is CASSPGQGSNGEQYF. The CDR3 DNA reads TGTGCCAGCAGCCCCGGACAGGGAAGTAACGGCGAGCAGTACTTC.

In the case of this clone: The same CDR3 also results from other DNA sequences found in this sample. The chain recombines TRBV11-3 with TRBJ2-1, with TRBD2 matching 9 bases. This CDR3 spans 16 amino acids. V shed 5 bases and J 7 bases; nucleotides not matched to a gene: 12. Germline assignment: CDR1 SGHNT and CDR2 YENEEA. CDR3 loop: CASSGDVAGGPNEQFF. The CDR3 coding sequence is TGTGCCAGCAGCGGGGACGTGGCGGGGGGGCCGAATGAGCAGTTCTTC.

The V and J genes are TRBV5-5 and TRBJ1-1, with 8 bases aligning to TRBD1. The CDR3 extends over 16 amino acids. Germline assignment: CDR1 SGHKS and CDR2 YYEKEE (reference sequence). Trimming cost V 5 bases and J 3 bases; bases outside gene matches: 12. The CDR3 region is CASSLGQGPLYTEAFF. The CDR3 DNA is TGTGCCAGCAGTTTAGGACAGGGCCCACTTTACACTGAAGCTTTCTTT.

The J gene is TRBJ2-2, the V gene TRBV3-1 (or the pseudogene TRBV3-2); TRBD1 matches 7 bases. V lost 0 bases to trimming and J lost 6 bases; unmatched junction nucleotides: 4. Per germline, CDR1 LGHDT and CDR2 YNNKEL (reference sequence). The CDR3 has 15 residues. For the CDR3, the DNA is TGTGCCAGCAGCCAAGACCGTACAGGGGCCGGGGAGCTGTTTTTT. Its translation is CASSQDRTGAGELFF.